This T cell receptor (beta chain) originates from a study of blood T cell repertoires in COVID-19 (dated by TCRdb to 2018 to 2020). In terms of the full investigation: The collaborator samples originated in the United States, Italy and Spain and spanned the acute and convalescent phases of COVID-19. The prospective study material was composed of cDNA or gDNA derived from T cells, B-cell-depleted T cells, or PBMCs. Deeply sampled blood TCRbeta repertoires from subjects exposed to, actively infected with, or recovered from COVID-19 were included in the dataset. A freely available public database, intended as a resource for researchers studying the immune response to SARS-CoV-2, is where the repertoires were released. Samples came from the ongoing ImmuneRACE study (first 160 participants) plus 1,254 subjects from 6 global collaborators. The sample metadata nearly always contained a de-identified subject ID, COVID-19 status, age in years and sex. HLA class I and class II types, where available, came from metadata supplied by the sample provider rather than from assay-based typing.

What the authors observed across the whole study: How much clinical and demographic metadata was included differed by source and by participant, and the metadata was provided uncurated.

The immunoSEQ Assay, a bias-controlled multiplex PCR, was used to amplify TCRbeta CDR3 regions from genomic DNA. The authors processed their data as follows. Within the assay, amplification of reference gene primers was used to estimate how many nucleated cells each sample contained. To quantify the absolute abundance of each unique TCRbeta CDR3 rearrangement, sequence reads were collapsed and filtered. For each sample, productive Simpson clonality was calculated as the square root of Simpson's diversity index over productive rearrangements. TCRdb retrieved this table from immuneACCESS and kept in-frame rearrangements only. Not all clones are present; in checked studies, unresolved V genes account for under half, and no reason is known for the remainder. That table gives V, J and clone size, and the DNA gave D and trimming. The sample contains approximately 380,000 clones, 85% of them found a single time. The top ten clones comprise 3.5% to 4% of the sample.

The collaborating institutions used their own protocols to collect whole blood in K2EDTA tubes. For TCRbeta analysis, collaborators shipped samples in one of three forms: frozen whole blood, isolated PBMCs, or DNA extracted from either of those sample types. This clone was seen a handful of times. Its antigen target is currently unknown. Base qualities are not provided; no much larger clone lies one nucleotide away. Trimming takes 7 bases from V and 4 bases from J, and the germline ends sit 16 bases apart. Counted from cysteine to phenylalanine, this CDR3 has 14 amino acids. CDR3 DNA only is kept here, 42 bases in frame from base 1. The germline V gene specifies MDHEN as CDR1 and SYDVKM as CDR2.

The sample was peripheral blood. The receptor was isolated from a woman younger than 35 with acute or convalescent COVID-19. Recombination linked TRBV28 to TRBJ1-1, with the D gene not confidently named. For the CDR3, the sequence is CASNLPSAGTEAFF. The nucleotide sequence reads as follows: TGTGCCAGCAACTTACCCTCCGCGGGCACTGAAGCTTTCTTT.